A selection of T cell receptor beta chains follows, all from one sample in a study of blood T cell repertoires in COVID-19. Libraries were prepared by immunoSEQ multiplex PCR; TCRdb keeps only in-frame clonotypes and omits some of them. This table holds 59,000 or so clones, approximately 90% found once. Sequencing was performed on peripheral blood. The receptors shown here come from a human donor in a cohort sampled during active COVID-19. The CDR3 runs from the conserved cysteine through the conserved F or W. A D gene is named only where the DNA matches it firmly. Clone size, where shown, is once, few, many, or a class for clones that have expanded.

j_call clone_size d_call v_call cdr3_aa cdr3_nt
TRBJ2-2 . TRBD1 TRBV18 CASSPGRQGNTGELFF TGTGCCAGCTCACCAGGTCGACAGGGGAACACCGGGGAGCTGTTTTTT
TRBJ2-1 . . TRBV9 CASSVGVNEQFF TGTGCCAGCAGCGTAGGAGTCAATGAGCAGTTCTTC
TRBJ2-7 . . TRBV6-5 CASTPPSGAAYEQYF TGTGCCAGCACCCCCCCCAGTGGGGCGGCCTACGAGCAGTACTTC
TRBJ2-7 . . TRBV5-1 CASSFYAGQVEQYF TGCGCCAGCAGCTTTTATGCCGGACAAGTTGAGCAGTACTTC
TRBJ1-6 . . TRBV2 CASSGQGDSPLHF TGTGCCAGCAGTGGTCAGGGCGATTCACCCCTCCACTTT
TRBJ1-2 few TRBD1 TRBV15 CATSDLHRGNIGYTF TGTGCCACCTCGGATCTACACAGGGGGAATATTGGCTACACCTTC
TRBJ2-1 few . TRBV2 CASRYNQDEQFF TGTGCCAGCAGATACAACCAGGATGAGCAGTTCTTC
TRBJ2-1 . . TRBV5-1 CASSSNVEEQFF TGCGCCAGCAGCTCAAACGTTGAGGAGCAGTTCTTC
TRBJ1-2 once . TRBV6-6 CASSPEGGYGYTF TGTGCCAGCAGCCCAGAAGGCGGCTATGGCTACACCTTC
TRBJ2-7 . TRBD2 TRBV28 CASSLGGSYEQYF TGTGCCAGCAGTTTAGGCGGGAGCTACGAGCAGTACTTC
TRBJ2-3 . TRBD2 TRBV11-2 CASSLDRLAGGFSDTQYF TGTGCCAGCAGCTTAGATAGGCTAGCGGGAGGTTTTTCAGATACGCAGTATTTT
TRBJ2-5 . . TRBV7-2 CASSQSGLQETQYF TGTGCCAGCAGCCAATCGGGGTTACAGGAGACCCAGTACTTC
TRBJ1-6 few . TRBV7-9 CASNREVSPLHF TGTGCCAGCAATCGTGAGGTTTCACCCCTCCACTTT
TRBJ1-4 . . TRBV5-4 CASSPSPTAIYEKLFF TGTGCCAGCAGCCCGAGCCCGACAGCAATTTATGAAAAACTGTTTTTT
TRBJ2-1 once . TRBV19 CASSHGQQMYNEQFF TGTGCCAGTAGTCACGGACAGCAGATGTACAATGAGCAGTTCTTC
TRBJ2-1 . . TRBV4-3 CASSQRTADIGNEQFF TGCGCCAGCAGCCAGCGGACGGCGGACATTGGGAATGAGCAGTTCTTC
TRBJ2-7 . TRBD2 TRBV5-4 CASSLTSGIPEQYF TGTGCCAGCAGCTTGACTAGCGGGATCCCCGAGCAGTACTTC
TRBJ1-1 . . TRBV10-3 CAISADSQNTEAFF TGTGCCATCAGCGCGGACAGCCAAAACACTGAAGCTTTCTTT
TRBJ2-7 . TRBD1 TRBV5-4 CASSRLGQGQSYEQYF TGTGCCAGCAGCCGTTTGGGACAGGGTCAATCCTACGAGCAGTACTTC
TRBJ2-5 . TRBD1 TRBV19 CASSPRTGRYQETQYF TGTGCCAGTAGTCCAAGGACAGGGCGGTACCAAGAGACCCAGTACTTC
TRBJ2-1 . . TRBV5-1 CASSLTVSSYNEQFF TGCGCCAGCAGCTTGACAGTGAGCTCCTACAATGAGCAGTTCTTC
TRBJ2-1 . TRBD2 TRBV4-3 CASSQDRAGGYNEQFF TGCGCCAGCAGCCAAGATCGCGCGGGAGGGTACAATGAGCAGTTCTTC
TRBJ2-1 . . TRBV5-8 CASSLVGSSYNEQFF TGTGCCAGCAGCTTGGTCGGGAGCTCCTACAATGAGCAGTTCTTC
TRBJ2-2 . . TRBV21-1 CASSKAYTRQGGTGELFF TGTGCCAGCAGCAAAGCCTATACTCGACAGGGTGGCACCGGGGAGCTGTTTTTT
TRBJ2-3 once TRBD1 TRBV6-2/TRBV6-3 CASSRTGVNTQYF TGTGCCAGCAGTCGGACAGGGGTAAATACGCAGTATTTT
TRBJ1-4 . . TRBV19 CASSIDSPGTNEKLFF TGTGCCAGTAGTATAGATAGCCCTGGAACTAATGAAAAACTGTTTTTT
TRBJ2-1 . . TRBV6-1 CASSDAVGATNEQFF TGTGCCAGCAGTGACGCGGTGGGAGCAACGAATGAGCAGTTCTTC
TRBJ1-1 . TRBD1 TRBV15 CATSRGQGALYTEAFF TGTGCCACCAGCAGGGGACAGGGGGCGCTTTACACTGAAGCTTTCTTT
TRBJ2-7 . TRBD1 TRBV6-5 CASSYGTGETYEQYF TGTGCCAGCAGTTACGGGACAGGGGAGACCTACGAGCAGTACTTC
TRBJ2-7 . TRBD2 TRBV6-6 CASSHSPWASGRKNSYEQYF TGTGCCAGCAGCCACTCCCCTTGGGCTAGCGGGAGGAAGAACTCCTACGAGCAGTACTTC
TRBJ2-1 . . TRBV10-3 CAISDQGDNEQFF TGTGCCATCAGTGACCAGGGCGACAATGAGCAGTTCTTC
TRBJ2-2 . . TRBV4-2 CASSPEATGELFF TGTGCCAGCAGCCCAGAGGCCACCGGGGAGCTGTTTTTT
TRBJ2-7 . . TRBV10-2 CASKGRSATYEQYF TGCGCCAGCAAGGGGCGCTCGGCTACCTACGAGCAGTACTTC
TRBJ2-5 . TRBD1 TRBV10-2 CASRRTGSQETQYF TGCGCCAGCAGACGGACAGGCAGTCAGGAGACCCAGTACTTC
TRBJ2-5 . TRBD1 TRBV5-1 CASSPGSGGSYQETQYF TGCGCCAGCAGCCCGGGGTCAGGGGGCTCGTACCAAGAGACCCAGTACTTC
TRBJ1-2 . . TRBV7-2 CASSVGQRARGYTF TGTGCCAGCAGCGTAGGGCAGAGGGCGCGAGGCTACACCTTC
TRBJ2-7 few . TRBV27 CASSLSASSFYEQYF TGTGCCAGCAGTTTATCGGCTAGTTCCTTCTACGAGCAGTACTTC
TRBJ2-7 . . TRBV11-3 CASSLDTDEQYF TGTGCCAGCAGCCTCGACACAGACGAGCAGTACTTC
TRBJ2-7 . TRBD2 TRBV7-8 CASSLETSGLSYEQYF TGTGCCAGCAGCCTAGAGACTAGCGGCCTCTCCTACGAGCAGTACTTC
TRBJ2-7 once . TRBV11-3 CASSLDHRDYEQYF TGTGCCAGCAGCTTAGATCACAGGGACTACGAGCAGTACTTC
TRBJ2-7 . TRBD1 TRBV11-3 CASSHTQGQTYEQYF TGTGCCAGCAGCCATACACAGGGGCAAACCTACGAGCAGTACTTC
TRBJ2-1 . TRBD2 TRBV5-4 CASSFGTSDEQFF TGTGCCAGCAGCTTCGGGACTAGCGATGAGCAGTTCTTC
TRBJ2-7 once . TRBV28 CATRDTRYEQYF TGTGCCACAAGGGACACCCGCTACGAGCAGTACTTC
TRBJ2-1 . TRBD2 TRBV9 CASSVEPSGSNEQFF TGTGCCAGCAGCGTAGAACCTAGCGGGAGCAATGAGCAGTTCTTC
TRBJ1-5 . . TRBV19 CASSREASVGQPQHF TGTGCCAGCTCAAGGGAGGCATCGGTCGGTCAGCCCCAGCATTTT
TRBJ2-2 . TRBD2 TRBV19 CASSIGWTSGRVGTGELFF TGTGCCAGTAGTATAGGCTGGACTAGCGGGAGAGTAGGCACCGGGGAGCTGTTTTTT
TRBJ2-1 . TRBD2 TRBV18 CASSPGTSGRNEQFF TGTGCCAGCTCACCCGGGACTAGCGGGCGAAATGAGCAGTTCTTC